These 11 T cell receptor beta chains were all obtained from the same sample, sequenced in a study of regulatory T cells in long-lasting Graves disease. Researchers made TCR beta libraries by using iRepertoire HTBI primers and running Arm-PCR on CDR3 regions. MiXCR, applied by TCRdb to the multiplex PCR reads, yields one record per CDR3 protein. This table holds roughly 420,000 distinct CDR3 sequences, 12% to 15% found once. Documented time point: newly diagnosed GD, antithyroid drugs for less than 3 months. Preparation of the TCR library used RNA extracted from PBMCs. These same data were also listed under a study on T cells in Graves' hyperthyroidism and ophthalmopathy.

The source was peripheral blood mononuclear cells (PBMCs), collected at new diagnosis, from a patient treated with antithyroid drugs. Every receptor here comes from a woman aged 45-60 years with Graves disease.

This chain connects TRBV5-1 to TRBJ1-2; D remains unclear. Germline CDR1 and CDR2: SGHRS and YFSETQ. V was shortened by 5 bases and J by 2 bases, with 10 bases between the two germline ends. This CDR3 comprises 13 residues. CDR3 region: CASRLGTNYGYTF. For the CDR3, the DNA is TGCGCCAGCAGGTTAGGCACCAACTATGGCTACACCTTC.

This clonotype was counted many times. CDR3 sequence: CASSPKTWTGSSYNEQFF. The CDR3 DNA sequence: TGTGCCAGCAGCCCAAAAACCTGGACAGGGAGCTCCTACAATGAGCAGTTCTTC. The rearrangement links TRBV28 to TRBJ2-1; 8 nucleotides agree with TRBD1. V shed 6 bases, J shed 0 bases, and the junction held 13 bases outside the gene matches. The CDR3 covers 18 residues. CDR1 and CDR2 (germline): MDHEN, SYDVKM.

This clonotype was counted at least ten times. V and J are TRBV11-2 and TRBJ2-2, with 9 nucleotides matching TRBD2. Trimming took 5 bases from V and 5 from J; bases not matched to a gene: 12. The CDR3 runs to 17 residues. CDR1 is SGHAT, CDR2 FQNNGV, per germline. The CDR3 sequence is CASSPRVAGDETGELFF. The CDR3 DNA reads TGTGCCAGCAGCCCCAGGGTAGCGGGAGATGAAACCGGGGAGCTGTTTTTT. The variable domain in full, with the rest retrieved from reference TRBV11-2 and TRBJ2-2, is EAGVAQSPRYKIIEKRQSVAFWCNPISGHATLYWYQQILGQGPKLLIQFQNNGVVDDSQLPKDRFSAERLKGVDSTLKIQPAKLEDSAVYLCASSPRVAGDETGELFFGEGSRLTVL.

For the CDR3, the DNA is TGCAGTGCTGCACTAGCGGGCTCCTACAATGAGCAGTTCTTC. Its translation: CSAALAGSYNEQFF. The chain joins TRBV20-1 to TRBJ2-1, with 9 bases matching TRBD2. Germline V lookup: CDR1 DFQATT, CDR2 SNEGSKA (reference sequence). V shed 5 bases and J 0 bases; nucleotides not matched to a gene: 2. This CDR3 comprises 14 residues.

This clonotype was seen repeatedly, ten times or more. This chain's CDR3 is CAIPGLHNNEQFF. In DNA, the CDR3 is TGTGCCATACCGGGACTCCACAACAATGAGCAGTTCTTC. J is TRBJ2-1 and V is TRBV2, with D perhaps TRBD2 (6 bases). V was clipped by 10 bases and J by 5 bases, with 15 bases between them. Germline-derived CDR1 and CDR2 are SNHLY and FYNNEI. The CDR3 has 13 amino acids.

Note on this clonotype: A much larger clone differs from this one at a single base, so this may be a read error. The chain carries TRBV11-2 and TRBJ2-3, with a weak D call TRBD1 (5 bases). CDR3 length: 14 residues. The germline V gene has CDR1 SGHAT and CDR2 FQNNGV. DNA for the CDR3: TGTGCCAGCAACTTAGGCAGGGTAACAGATACGCAGTATTTT. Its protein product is CASNLGRVTDTQYF.

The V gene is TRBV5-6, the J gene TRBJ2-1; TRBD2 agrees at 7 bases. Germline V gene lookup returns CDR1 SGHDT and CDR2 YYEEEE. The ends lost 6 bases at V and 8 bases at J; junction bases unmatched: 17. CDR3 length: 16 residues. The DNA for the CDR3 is TGTGCCAGCACCCCCGGGCGGGCGGGAGTGTTCTATGAGCAGTTCTTC. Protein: CASTPGRAGVFYEQFF.

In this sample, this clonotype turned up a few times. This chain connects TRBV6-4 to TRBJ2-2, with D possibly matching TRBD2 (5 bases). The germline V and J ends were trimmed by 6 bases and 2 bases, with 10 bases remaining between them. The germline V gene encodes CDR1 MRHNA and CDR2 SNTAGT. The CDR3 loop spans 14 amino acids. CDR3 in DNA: TGTGCCAGCAGGCGGGCAGTTAACACCGGGGAGCTGTTTTTT. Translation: CASRRAVNTGELFF.

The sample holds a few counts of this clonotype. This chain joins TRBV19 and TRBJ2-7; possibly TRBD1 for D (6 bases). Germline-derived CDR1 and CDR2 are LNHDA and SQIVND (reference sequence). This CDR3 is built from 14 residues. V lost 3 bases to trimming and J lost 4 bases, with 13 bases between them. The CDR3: CASSMDRSSYEQYF. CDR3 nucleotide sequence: TGTGCCAGTAGTATGGACAGATCATCGTACGAGCAGTACTTC.

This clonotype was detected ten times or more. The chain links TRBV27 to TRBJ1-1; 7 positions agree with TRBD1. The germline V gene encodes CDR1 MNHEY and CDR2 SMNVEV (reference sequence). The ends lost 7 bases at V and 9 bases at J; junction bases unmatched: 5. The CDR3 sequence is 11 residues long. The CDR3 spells CASNHRGKAFF. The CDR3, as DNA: TGTGCCAGCAATCACAGGGGAAAAGCTTTCTTT.

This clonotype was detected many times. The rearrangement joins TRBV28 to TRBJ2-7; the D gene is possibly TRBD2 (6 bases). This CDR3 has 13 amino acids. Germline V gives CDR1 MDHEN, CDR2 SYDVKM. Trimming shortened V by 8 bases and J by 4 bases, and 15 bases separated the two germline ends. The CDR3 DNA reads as TGTGCCAGCCGGAGGGGAACCAATTACGAGCAGTACTTC. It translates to CASRRGTNYEQYF.